This T cell receptor (beta chain) came from a study of CD8 T cells in ankylosing spondylitis. The TCR beta libraries were generated through quantitative 5'-RACE incorporating molecular barcodes. TCRdb reanalysed the 5' RACE reads using MiXCR and keeps one entry per CDR3 protein. The sample yields approximately 550,000 distinct CDR3 sequences, roughly 13% seen once. For this clonotype: Its cognate antigen is unknown.

The germline CDR1 and CDR2 sequences are DFQATT and SNEGSKA (reference sequence). There are 15 residues in the CDR3. J was trimmed by 0 bases and V by 6 bases; bases with no gene match: 5. General study findings and limits: The clones that were linked to disease were reported to be significantly enriched in matched synovial fluid samples from ankylosing spondylitis patients. Ankylosing spondylitis blood appeared to carry a characteristic TCR beta motif of roughly 8 highly homologous variants. Disease-associated clonotypes exhibited CD8+ identity and were relatively infrequent in peripheral blood.

The clonotype was recovered from a male donor with ankylosing spondylitis. Sequencing was performed on blood, either unsorted or a sorted T cell fraction (not recorded which). The chain is built from TRBV20-1 and TRBJ2-1, with 10 bases fitting TRBD2. The DNA of the CDR3 is TGCAGTGCGACAGGACTAGCGGTCTCCTACAATGAGCAGTTCTTC. Protein: CSATGLAVSYNEQFF.